Listed below are T cell receptor beta chains from one sample, sequenced in a study of molecular identifiers for immune sequencing clone quantification. TCRdb itself ran the PCR reads through MiXCR, one entry per CDR3 protein. Here the sample spans over 300,000 distinct CDR3 sequences, roughly 24% being singletons. Source material: naive CD8+ T cells from blood, with Jurkat cell RNA spiked in. Receptor source: a human donor in good health. Some libraries in this study had Jurkat cell RNA spiked in. CDR3s include the opening cysteine and the closing phenylalanine or tryptophan. The D gene is left open where the match is weak. Only part of the rows carry a size: once, few, many, or a class if the clone is expanded.

>TRBJ1-1|few|TRBV3-1|-
TGTGCCAGCAGCCAAGATAAGCAGGGAGGCGACACTGAAGCTTTCTTT
CASSQDKQGGDTEAFF
>TRBJ2-1|few|TRBV5-1|TRBD2
TGCGCCAGCAGCTCGGAACAGCGGGGGAGCTCCTACAATGAGCAGTTCTTC
CASSSEQRGSSYNEQFF
>TRBJ2-3|many|TRBV4-1|-
TGCGCCAGCAGCCAACTAACAGATACGCAGTATTTT
CASSQLTDTQYF
>TRBJ2-2|-|TRBV19|TRBD2
TGTGCCAGTAGTATAGGACCCTGGACTAGCGGATACACCGGGGAGCTGTTTTTT
CASSIGPWTSGYTGELFF
>TRBJ2-7|-|TRBV7-8|TRBD1
TGTGCCAGCAGCACCCCCCCGGACAGGTACCTAACCTACGAGCAGTACTTC
CASSTPPDRYLTYEQYF
>TRBJ2-1|many|TRBV6-5|TRBD1
TGTGCCAGCAGTGGCTCCGGGACAGGGCGCGATGAGCAGTTCTTC
CASSGSGTGRDEQFF
>TRBJ1-4|few|TRBV27|-
TGTGCCAGCAGCTGGACGGGACTTAATGAAAAACTGTTTTTT
CASSWTGLNEKLFF
>TRBJ1-2|many|TRBV15|-
TGTGCCACCAGCAGAGCAACAGGGCCCTATGGCTACACCTTC
CATSRATGPYGYTF
>TRBJ2-3|-|TRBV19|-
TGTGCCAGTAGTTATAGCGGAGGGAACACAGATACGCAGTATTTT
CASSYSGGNTDTQYF
>TRBJ2-7|few|TRBV5-1|-
TGCGCCAGCAGCTACCTGGGACACCTCGCGCCCTACGAGCAGTACTTC
CASSYLGHLAPYEQYF
>TRBJ1-1|many|TRBV29-1|TRBD1
TGCAGCGTGACAGGGGGCACTGAAGCTTTCTTT
CSVTGGTEAFF
>TRBJ1-5|many|TRBV28|-
TGTGCCAGCAGGGTGTTGGGCAATCAGCCCCAGCATTTT
CASRVLGNQPQHF
>TRBJ2-5|many|TRBV4-2|-
TGTGCCAGCAGCCACGAAGAGACCCAGTACTTC
CASSHEETQYF
>TRBJ2-5|-|TRBV3-1|-
TGTGCCAGCAGCCAAGATGGAGGGCTAGCCGCAGAGACCCAGTACTTC
CASSQDGGLAAETQYF
>TRBJ2-7|few|TRBV20-1|TRBD2
TGCAGTGCTAGAGATCTCTCGGGCGTTAGCGGGAGGGCAGGCTACGAGCAGTACTTC
CSARDLSGVSGRAGYEQYF
>TRBJ2-5|-|TRBV10-3|-
TGTGCCATCAGGGAGGGGTCCCAAGAGACCCAGTACTTC
CAIREGSQETQYF
>TRBJ1-1|many|TRBV5-6|TRBD1
TGTGCCAGCAGCTCACAGGGGGCGAGAGCTATGGCCCTTATGAACACTGAAGCTTTCTTT
CASSSQGARAMALMNTEAFF
>TRBJ2-7|many|TRBV7-2|-
TGTGCCAGCAGCTCCGACCCCTCGACTGTCTACGAGCAGTACTTC
CASSSDPSTVYEQYF
>TRBJ2-3|-|TRBV4-1|-
TGCGCCAGCAGCCCGCCGGGACGAGCCGCAGATACGCAGTATTTT
CASSPPGRAADTQYF
>TRBJ2-3|-|TRBV20-1|-
TGCAGTGCTAGGGATCTAGCCGGAGGGCCATATACGCAGTATTTT
CSARDLAGGPYTQYF
>TRBJ2-7|many|TRBV7-6|-
TGTGCCAGCAGCTTAGGGCAGGTTAGCTACGAGCAGTACTTC
CASSLGQVSYEQYF
>TRBJ1-2|-|TRBV27|TRBD1
TGTGCCAGCAGCAGGGGGGCCGGGGCAGACTATGGCTACACCTTC
CASSRGAGADYGYTF